The 19 T cell receptor beta chains in this list originate from one sample, sequenced in a study of T cell responses to AZD1222 COVID-19 vaccine. Here immunoSEQ multiplex PCR was the method, and the copy in TCRdb shows in-frame clones only, minus some. This sample has tens of thousands of clones, with just over 90% found just once. The sample here was peripheral blood, taken on day 0 of AZD1222 vaccination. The receptors come from an adult in good health.

V usage is TRBV18 and J usage is TRBJ1-2; unclear D gene. This CDR3 has 14 amino acids. CDR1 is KGHSH and CDR2 is LQKENI in the germline V gene. V was pared by 0 bases and J by 2 bases, with 7 bases between. DNA for the CDR3: TGTGCCAGCTCACCACCCGACATCAACTATGGCTACACCTTC. Translation gives CASSPPDINYGYTF.

The rearrangement joins TRBV10-1 to TRBJ1-6; TRBD1 agrees at 7 bases. This CDR3 has 15 amino acids. The junction had 7 bases not matched to a gene; V was cut back by 6 bases and J by 5 bases. In germline, CDR1 is WNHNN, CDR2 SYGVQD (reference sequence). DNA for the CDR3: TGCGCCAGCAGGGCAACCGGGACAGATAATTCACCCCTCCACTTT. Its translation is CASRATGTDNSPLHF.

The V gene is TRBV18, the J gene TRBJ1-6, with 11 nucleotides matching TRBD1. Germline trimming cut 2 bases from V and 10 bases from J; bases unmatched to any gene: 4. Germline V gene data show CDR1 as KGHSH and CDR2 as LQKENI. This CDR3 spans 15 amino acids. The CDR3 DNA reads as TGTGCCAGCTCACCAGGACAGGGGGCGGCATCACCCCTCCACTTT. Encoded protein: CASSPGQGAASPLHF.

The V and J genes are TRBV19 and TRBJ1-4, with TRBD1 matching 8 bases. After removal of 4 bases from V and 7 bases from J, the junction contained 8 bases not matched to a gene. The germline V gene has CDR1 LNHDA and CDR2 SQIVND (reference sequence). The CDR3 extends over 15 amino acids. This chain's CDR3 is CASSTSGQGPEKLFF. The CDR3 DNA is TGTGCCAGTAGTACTTCCGGACAGGGTCCTGAAAAACTGTTTTTT.

The gene calls are TRBV11-3 and TRBJ2-7; D gene uncertain. Looked up from germline, CDR1 is SGHNT and CDR2 is YENEEA. V shed 0 bases and J shed 3 bases, with 6 bases lying between them. The CDR3 runs 13 residues. CDR3 nucleotide sequence: TGTGCCAGCAGCTTAGATCCTCACTACGAGCAGTACTTC. This encodes CASSLDPHYEQYF.

The chain links TRBV5-6 to TRBJ1-6; D might be TRBD1 (5 bases). Trimming took 3 bases from V and 10 from J, leaving 20 bases between them. The CDR3 is 16 residues long. Germline V gene data show CDR1 as SGHDT and CDR2 as YYEEEE. The CDR3 sequence: CASSSGGVPLRSPLHF. CDR3 in DNA: TGTGCCAGCAGCTCTGGGGGGGTTCCCCTTCGGTCACCCCTCCACTTT.

This chain links TRBV18 with TRBJ2-1, with a weak D call TRBD2 (7 bases). Trimming left V 2 bases short and J 7 bases short, with 15 bases between. The germline CDR1 and CDR2 sequences are KGHSH and LQKENI. This CDR3 has 15 residues. This CDR3 reads CASSPTTGGWNEQFF. The CDR3 DNA follows: TGTGCCAGCTCACCAACCACGGGGGGCTGGAATGAGCAGTTCTTC.

The rearrangement links TRBV5-4 to TRBJ1-5; 9 bases align to TRBD1. Germline values: CDR1 SGHNT, CDR2 YYREEE (reference sequence). CDR3 size: 15 residues. The V and J ends lost 4 bases and 3 bases, in that order; junction bases with no gene match: 5. CDR3 bases: TGTGCCAGCAGCCAAGGACAGGGGAACAATCAGCCCCAGCATTTT. Amino acids: CASSQGQGNNQPQHF.

This chain joins TRBV30 and TRBJ2-1; D is undetermined. There are 11 residues in the CDR3. From germline, CDR1 is GTSNPN and CDR2 SVGIG (reference sequence). Trimming pared 0 bases from V and 6 bases from J, leaving 3 bases between. CDR3 sequence: CAWSVVNEQFF. The CDR3 coding sequence is TGTGCCTGGAGTGTGGTCAATGAGCAGTTCTTC.

The chain has TRBV29-1 and TRBJ2-7, with 9 bases fitting TRBD2. V lost 4 bases to trimming and J lost 2 bases; unmatched junction nucleotides: 6. Germline lookup yields CDR1 SQVTM and CDR2 ANQGSEA. This CDR3 spans 14 amino acids. CDR3 coding DNA: TGCAGCGTTGTGTCTGGCGGGGGGGCCTACGAGCAGTACTTC. Residues: CSVVSGGGAYEQYF.

The V and J genes are TRBV18 and TRBJ2-5; D possibly corresponds to TRBD2 (5 bases). Per germline, CDR1 KGHSH and CDR2 LQKENI. The germline V and J ends were trimmed by 2 bases and 5 bases, with 15 bases remaining between them. This CDR3 contains 15 residues. This chain's CDR3 is CASSPSVVTGETQYF. CDR3 coding DNA: TGTGCCAGCTCACCATCGGTAGTGACGGGGGAGACCCAGTACTTC.

The chain has TRBV6-2 or TRBV6-3 and TRBJ2-2; D possibly corresponds to TRBD2 (6 bases). Trimming stripped 6 bases from V and 0 bases from J, with 11 bases between. The CDR3 is made up of 15 amino acids. The V gene's germline CDR1 is MNHEY and CDR2 SVGEGT. CDR3 region: CASSPTRTNTGELFF. The DNA for the CDR3 is TGTGCCAGCAGCCCGACTAGGACGAACACCGGGGAGCTGTTTTTT.

The chain carries TRBV5-1 and TRBJ2-7; D may be TRBD1 or TRBD2 (5 bases each). The V gene lost 0 bases and the J gene lost 0 bases, with 10 bases spanning the gap. The germline CDR1 and CDR2 sequences are SGHRS and YFSETQ. The CDR3 runs to 15 residues. CDR3 coding DNA: TGCGCCAGCAGCTTGGAATGGGGGAGCTCCTACGAGCAGTACTTC. Its translation is CASSLEWGSSYEQYF.

This clone is a singleton in its sample. The genes are TRBV19 and TRBJ2-3, with 9 bases that match TRBD2. V shed 4 bases, J shed 5 bases, and the junction held 13 bases outside the gene matches. CDR1 is LNHDA and CDR2 is SQIVND in the germline V gene (reference sequence). The CDR3 is made up of 17 amino acids. The CDR3 sequence is CASSTPPTSGPQDTQYF. The CDR3 DNA is TGTGCCAGTAGTACCCCTCCGACTAGCGGCCCTCAAGATACGCAGTATTTT.

The rearrangement uses TRBV18 and TRBJ1-5; D remains unclear. The CDR3 runs to 14 residues. CDR1 and CDR2 (germline): KGHSH, LQKENI. The V gene lost 5 bases and the J gene lost 1 base, with 9 bases spanning the gap. The CDR3 coding sequence is TGTGCCAGCTCATCGGGGATAAGCAATCAGCCCCAGCATTTT. The encoded protein is CASSSGISNQPQHF.

The chain combines TRBV28 with TRBJ1-2, with TRBD1 matching 10 bases. The trim removed 5 bases at V and 3 bases at J, leaving 6 bases unmatched. In germline, CDR1 is MDHEN, CDR2 SYDVKM. There are 15 residues in the CDR3. The CDR3 is CASSPPDRGYYGYTF. DNA for the CDR3: TGTGCCAGCAGTCCCCCGGACAGGGGGTACTATGGCTACACCTTC.

This clone has more than one count but fewer than ten. The chain carries TRBV28 and TRBJ1-1; no firm D call. V was cut by 11 bases and J by 0 bases, with 13 bases left in between. This CDR3 has 13 residues. CDR1 MDHEN and CDR2 SYDVKM come from the germline V gene. The CDR3 spells CALKETVNTEAFF. CDR3 DNA sequence: TGTGCCCTAAAAGAGACGGTGAACACTGAAGCTTTCTTT.

There are a few counts of this clone. The chain recombines TRBV9 with TRBJ1-6; D gene unclear. Trimming pared 1 base from V and 7 bases from J, leaving 6 bases between. This CDR3 has 13 residues. The germline CDR1 and CDR2 sequences are SGDLS and YYNGEE. CDR3 nucleotides: TGTGCCAGCAGCGTATCGTGGAATTCACCCCTCCACTTT. This encodes CASSVSWNSPLHF.

The rearrangement links TRBV15 to TRBJ2-3; the match to TRBD2 covers 8 bases. The junction had 4 bases not matched to a gene; V was cut back by 3 bases and J by 2 bases. CDR1 LNHNV and CDR2 YYDKDF come from the germline V gene (reference sequence). There are 15 residues in the CDR3. The CDR3 reads CATSRLAGHTDTQYF. The DNA of the CDR3 is TGTGCCACCAGCAGGTTAGCGGGACACACAGATACGCAGTATTTT.